The present entry profiles one T cell receptor (beta chain) with its context. The antigen is undetermined. This sample is part of a study of cytomegalovirus exposure and HLA in healthy donors. The study, taken as a whole, reports: Rarity marked most TCR sequences, yet some public TCRs occurred in many donors. The authors considered a cluster of highly shared sequence variants likely to be a sequencing artifact.

This CDR3 is 16 amino acids long. Germline V lookup: CDR1 LNHDA, CDR2 SQIVND (reference sequence). V was shortened by 7 bases and J by 1 base, with 17 bases between the two germline ends. Researchers ran the PCR with 60 Vbeta and 13 Jbeta primers. TCRdb's copy holds only in-frame clones and misses some; the assay was immunoSEQ multiplex PCR. Of approximately 100,000 clones in the sample, 65% to 80% are singletons; the top ten hold 2% to 3%. This TCR was sampled from a female donor in good health and CMV-seronegative. What was sequenced was PBMCs. The chain has TRBV19 and TRBJ1-3; no reliable D call. CDR3 DNA: TGTGCCAGTACCGATACCCCGGGGAGGTCTGGAAACACCATATATTTT. Translating gives CASTDTPGRSGNTIYF.